This T cell receptor beta chain was profiled in a study of blood T cell repertoires in COVID-19. Study information: The samples span acute and convalescent COVID-19 from the United States, Italy and Spain. PBMCs, B-cell-depleted T cells, or T cells were the source of the cDNA or gDNA that made up the material.

Original processing notes: Nucleated cell counts were estimated from reference gene primer amplification. The method was immunoSEQ multiplex PCR; TCRdb's version includes in-frame clones alone and lacks a portion of them. The D gene and trimming were derived from the DNA, and the V and J assignments and clone size from that table. This sample has 95,000 to 100,000 clones, with over 80% found just once. Germline-derived CDR1 and CDR2 are LNHDA and SQIVND (reference sequence). Between the trimmed V and J ends, which lost 2 bases and 8 bases, there was a span of 10 bases. The CDR3 is made up of 13 amino acids.

The rearrangement links TRBV19 to TRBJ2-1; D possibly corresponds to TRBD1 (6 bases). This clonotype originated in a man aged 50 to 60 with acute or convalescent COVID-19. Material: peripheral blood. The CDR3 reads CASSIQGLDEQFF. Here the CDR3 DNA reads TGTGCCAGTAGTATACAGGGGCTAGATGAGCAGTTCTTC.